Sequencing of this TCR beta chain was carried out in a study of sequential checkpoint blockade in melanoma. Germline V gene lookup returns CDR1 SGDLS and CDR2 YYNGEE. This CDR3 spans 16 amino acids. The V end lost 3 bases, the J end lost 8 bases, and 21 bases lay between the germline ends. The data were produced by immunoSEQ multiplex PCR, yet TCRdb's version contains in-frame clones alone and is incomplete. The sample has thousands of clones, about 85% seen once. Indicated treatment: randomized to nivolumab then ipilimumab (arm A) or the reverse (arm B). The source material was CD8+ T cells sorted from blood (inferred from file names), sampled from a patient given nivolumab and ipilimumab in sequence. The clonotype comes from a human donor with melanoma. This chain joins TRBV9 and TRBJ2-1; tentatively, D is TRBD2 (5 bases). CDR3 residues: CASSGETAEVRDEQFF. DNA for the CDR3: TGTGCCAGCAGCGGGGAGACTGCGGAGGTCCGCGATGAGCAGTTCTTC.